This T cell receptor (beta chain) originates from a study of blood T cell repertoires in COVID-19. The protocol was immunoSEQ multiplex PCR, while the TCRdb copy is restricted to in-frame clones and leaves out a portion. This sample has 110,000 to 150,000 clones, with roughly 80% found just once. CDR1 is SGHDT, CDR2 YYEEEE, per germline. V was clipped by 1 base and J by 5 bases, with 15 bases between them. The CDR3 loop spans 15 amino acids. This sequence was found in a man aged 65 to 79 who had recovered from COVID-19. The V and J genes are TRBV5-6 and TRBJ1-2, with no clear D. Sequenced material: peripheral blood. Written as DNA, the CDR3 is TGTGCCAGCAGCTTGCGGGAGATCACAGCGTATGGCTACACCTTC. As protein: CASSLREITAYGYTF.